This T cell receptor (beta chain) was identified during a study of early T cells in non-severe SARS-CoV-2 infection. General observations from the study: The matching step, a VDJdb search, favored anti-spike CD8 responses and missed private and CD4 specificities.

Germline V gives CDR1 SGHNT, CDR2 YYREEE (reference sequence). The length of the CDR3 is 14 residues. Trimming stripped 0 bases from V and 4 bases from J, with 8 bases between. This clonotype was recorded many times. Its target is not known. TCRdb fed the 5' RACE reads into MiXCR, producing one record per CDR3 protein. The repertoire has over 45,000 distinct CDR3 sequences, about 11% of them found once; the top ten carry around 6%. The sequencing input was whole blood. The rearrangement uses TRBV5-4 and TRBJ1-5; D is undetermined. The TCR sequence derives from an adult who was a healthcare worker with PCR-confirmed SARS-CoV-2 infection or an uninfected control (not recorded which). CDR3 nucleotides: TGTGCCAGCAGCTTGGATTTGGGGAATCAGCCCCAGCATTTT. Translated: CASSLDLGNQPQHF. Filled out from reference TRBV5-4 and TRBJ1-5, the complete variable domain reads ETGVTQSPTHLIKTRGQQVTLRCSSQSGHNTVSWYQQALGQGPQFIFQYYREEENGRGNFPPRFSGLQFPNYSSELNVNALELDDSALYLCASSLDLGNQPQHFGDGTRLSIL.